These 14 T cell receptor beta chains came from one sample sequenced in a study of cytomegalovirus exposure and HLA in healthy donors. Sequenced by immunoSEQ multiplex PCR; TCRdb stores in-frame clones only, minus some. The sample lists 160,000 or so clones, approximately 90% occurring once. The sequencing input was PBMCs. Receptors were obtained from a man between 18 and 29 years old in good health and CMV-seronegative.

The rearrangement links TRBV6-5 to TRBJ1-2, with 11 positions matching TRBD1. The CDR3 sequence is 14 residues long. Germline assignment: CDR1 MNHEY and CDR2 SVGAGI. The junction had 3 bases not matched to a gene; V was cut back by 2 bases and J by 7 bases. Here the CDR3 DNA reads TGTGCCAGCAGTTACGGGACAGGGGGATTTGGCTACACCTTC. This gives the protein CASSYGTGGFGYTF.

The rearrangement uses TRBV27 and TRBJ2-1; 7 nucleotides match TRBD2. This CDR3 comprises 15 residues. Per germline, CDR1 MNHEY and CDR2 SMNVEV (reference sequence). Trimming removed 4 bases from V and 2 bases from J; junction bases left unmatched: 5. This chain's CDR3 is CASSSGTTTYNEQFF. The CDR3 DNA sequence: TGTGCCAGCAGTTCCGGGACTACCACCTACAATGAGCAGTTCTTC.

V gene TRBV27 combines with J gene TRBJ2-1; 8 bases are a match to TRBD2. Germline CDR1 and CDR2: MNHEY and SMNVEV (reference sequence). The trim removed 7 bases at V and 2 bases at J, leaving 4 bases unmatched. The CDR3 extends over 14 amino acids. CDR3 bases: TGTGCCAGCAAGAGCGGGAGACCCTACAATGAGCAGTTCTTC. Protein: CASKSGRPYNEQFF.

The gene calls are TRBV13 and TRBJ1-6; TRBD1 matches at 7 bases. V shed 5 bases, J shed 6 bases, and the junction held 7 bases outside the gene matches. The length of the CDR3 is 15 residues. From germline, CDR1 is PRHDT and CDR2 FYEKMQ (reference sequence). The CDR3 nucleotides are TGTGCCAGCAGCCTCCAGACAGGGCGTAATTCACCCCTCCACTTT. It yields the protein CASSLQTGRNSPLHF.

This rearrangement joins TRBV29-1 to TRBJ2-2; 7 bases fit TRBD2. Losses at the gene ends were 0 bases for V and 3 bases for J; bases not matched to a gene: 4. The CDR3 is made up of 15 amino acids. From germline, CDR1 is SQVTM and CDR2 ANQGSEA. CDR3 DNA: TGCAGCGTTGAAGACAGGGAGGGTTACACCGGGGAGCTGTTTTTT. It is translated as CSVEDREGYTGELFF.

This rearrangement joins TRBV18 to TRBJ1-2, with 7 bases that match TRBD1. The V gene's germline CDR1 is KGHSH and CDR2 LQKENI. CDR3 size: 15 residues. Trimming took 3 bases from V and 0 from J; bases not matched to a gene: 4. CDR3 residues: CASSPGTEPNYGYTF. As DNA, the CDR3 is TGTGCCAGCTCACCGGGGACAGAACCTAACTATGGCTACACCTTC.

The chain recombines TRBV5-1 with TRBJ2-1; D perhaps matches TRBD2 (6 bases). From germline, CDR1 is SGHRS and CDR2 YFSETQ. V lost 0 bases and J lost 4, with 11 bases in between. The CDR3 is 15 amino acids. This CDR3 is CASSLGGLIYNEQFF. CDR3 nucleotide sequence: TGCGCCAGCAGCTTGGGGGGACTCATTTACAATGAGCAGTTCTTC.

J is TRBJ2-2 and V is TRBV11-1; TRBD1 matches at 9 bases. Germline V gene data show CDR1 as SGHAT and CDR2 as FQDESV (reference sequence). This CDR3 comprises 15 residues. Unmatched junction bases numbered 7, after V lost 5 bases and J lost 6 bases. The CDR3 nucleotides are TGTGCCAGCAGCGCAAGGGACAGGGAGGCCGGGGAGCTGTTTTTT. Protein sequence: CASSARDREAGELFF.

V and J are TRBV7-9 and TRBJ1-2, with 9 bases fitting TRBD1. This CDR3 has 15 amino acids. Unmatched junction bases numbered 6, after V lost 5 bases and J lost 2 bases. Germline V gives CDR1 SEHNR, CDR2 FQNEAQ (reference sequence). DNA of the CDR3: TGTGCCAGCAGCGGGAGGACAGGGGAGAACTATGGCTACACCTTC. Its translation: CASSGRTGENYGYTF.

The CDR3 DNA reads as TGTGCCAGCAGCCAGCCCCATAGCGTAAGCACAGATACGCAGTATTTT. Protein: CASSQPHSVSTDTQYF. The genes are TRBV7-2 and TRBJ2-3; D perhaps matches TRBD2 (5 bases). Trimming removed 5 bases from V and 0 bases from J, with 15 bases in between. From germline, CDR1 is SGHTA and CDR2 FQGNSA. The CDR3 runs 16 residues.

This rearrangement joins TRBV21-1 to TRBJ2-7; the table's D gene call, TRBD1, was not cross checked with the DNA. TRBV21-1 is a documented pseudogene. The CDR3 totals 14 residues. CDR3 loop: CASSRPRQGGVQYV. As DNA, the CDR3 is TGTGCCAGCAGCAGGCCAAGACAGGGGGGCGTGCAGTACGTC.

The chain has TRBV11-2 and TRBJ2-7; perhaps TRBD1 as D (7 bases). Per germline, CDR1 SGHAT and CDR2 FQNNGV. V was trimmed by 1 base and J by 3 bases, leaving 13 bases between them. The CDR3 spans 15 residues. DNA of the CDR3: TGTGCCAGCAGCTTAGGCCCAGGGGGGAGCTACGAGCAGTACGTC. This translates into CASSLGPGGSYEQYV.

The chain links TRBV10-2 to TRBJ2-1; 7 positions agree with TRBD2. The CDR3 is 14 amino acids. Germline CDR1 WSHSY, CDR2 SAAADI. V lost 2 bases to trimming and J lost 10 bases; unmatched junction nucleotides: 8. The CDR3 DNA reads TGCGCCAGCAGTGAGCTGGGGGGGGTTTTGGAGCAGTTCTTC. Residues: CASSELGGVLEQFF.

This chain connects TRBV27 to TRBJ2-3; D may be TRBD2 (7 bases). The ends were cut back, 9 bases at V and 7 bases at J, with 17 bases in the middle. CDR1 is MNHEY, CDR2 SMNVEV, per germline (reference sequence). This CDR3 spans 13 amino acids. The CDR3 DNA follows: TGTGCCAGTTCTAGGGGGGGGCCTTATACGCAGTATTTT. Encoded protein: CASSRGGPYTQYF.